This T cell receptor beta chain originates from a study of blood T cell repertoires in COVID-19 (dated by TCRdb to 2018 to 2020). Background on the whole study: Recovered participants in ImmuneRACE Cohort 3 were defined by two consecutive negative NP/OP PCR tests, clearance by a healthcare professional, or resolution of symptoms. Collaborator samples came from the United States, Italy and Spain and covered acute and convalescent phases of COVID-19. The material from the prospective study consisted of cDNA or gDNA derived from T cells, B-cell-depleted T cells, or PBMCs. The dataset comprised deeply sampled blood TCRbeta repertoires from subjects exposed to, actively infected with, or recovered from COVID-19. The repertoires were made available in a free public database intended to serve as a resource for research on the immune response to SARS-CoV-2. Samples were obtained from the ongoing ImmuneRACE study (first 160 participants) and from over 1,000 subjects provided by 6 global collaborators. Sample metadata almost always included a de-identified subject ID, COVID-19 status, age in years and sex. Where available, HLA class I and class II types were obtained from metadata supplied by the sample provider rather than from assay-based typing.

TCRbeta CDR3 regions were amplified from genomic DNA using the immunoSEQ Assay, a bias-controlled multiplex PCR. The study's own analysis went as follows. The number of nucleated cells in each sample was estimated from the amplification of reference gene primers within the assay. To quantify the absolute abundance of each unique TCRbeta CDR3 rearrangement, sequence reads were collapsed and filtered. For each sample, productive Simpson clonality was calculated as the square root of Simpson's diversity index across productive rearrangements. The clones in this table, taken by TCRdb from immuneACCESS, are in-frame only. Not every clone is retained; where verified, under half of the shortfall comes from an unresolved V gene, and the cause of the rest is unknown. Clone size and V and J calls were adopted from that table, with D and trimming inferred from the DNA. The sample data list 300,000 to 450,000 clones, and approximately 87% of these were observed just once. The top ten hold around 2% of the sample.

Broad study findings and their caveats: The quantity of clinical and demographic metadata differed by source and by participant and was supplied without curation.

Participants in the prospective study were enrolled through a virtual design, were aged roughly 18 to 90 years, and lived in under 25 United States geographic areas. Cohort assignment in the prospective study relied on participant-reported clinical history from a screening survey and a study questionnaire. Each participant in the prospective study had whole blood, serum and a nasopharyngeal or oropharyngeal swab collected by mobile phlebotomists. Prospective study participants could optionally give additional blood draws and questionnaires over a roughly two-month period. Before DNA extraction, blood samples from the prospective study were shipped at room temperature or frozen. CDR1 and CDR2 (MNHEY, SVGEGT) derive from the germline V gene. The V end loses 6 bases and the J end loses 1 base, and a stretch of 14 bases separates them. Counted from cysteine to phenylalanine, this CDR3 has 15 amino acids. The sequence is cut down to CDR3 DNA, 45 bases in frame from base 1.

A word on this clone: This receptor's antigen is unknown. It has no much larger one-base neighbor in the sample; base qualities were not kept.

This clonotype was sampled from a man in his forties in a cohort exposed to, infected with or recovered from COVID-19 (not recorded which). What was sequenced was PBMCs or T cells enriched from blood (not recorded which). The chain links TRBV6-2 or TRBV6-3 with TRBJ2-3; TRBD1 could be the D gene, as 7 bases match. The DNA is as follows: TGTGCCAGCAGCAGGAGGGGGCGGGGCACAGATACGCAGTATTTT. This yields the protein CASSRRGRGTDTQYF.